This paragraph reports one T cell receptor (beta chain). Its antigen is currently not known. No much larger clone exists at a distance of one base, and base qualities are not known. The intended sense of this specimen's treatment or condition label: allogeneic hematopoietic cell transplantation with graft depleted of TCRalphabeta T cells and CD19 B cells. TCRalphabeta/CD19-depleted allogeneic hematopoietic cell grafts were given to the transplant recipients, all of whom were children. This specimen belongs to a study of T-cell reconstitution after alpha-beta-depleted transplantation in children (dated by TCRdb to 2015 to 2016). About the full investigation: The study quantitatively tracked T-cell immune reconstitution after TCRalphabeta/CD19-depleted allogeneic hematopoietic cell transplantation in children using TCR repertoire profiling. The investigation overall reported the following: The apparently early recovery of alphabetaT-cell counts about two months after transplant reportedly depended on only several hundred rapidly expanded clones that came from non-depleted graft cells. In some patients, the high TCRbeta diversity seen at day 60 was put down to recipient T cells and intrathymic progenitors that had survived conditioning. Over the following months the frequencies of hyperexpanded clones went down, and after one year T-cell counts and TCRbeta diversity were mostly credited to newly produced T cells.

Libraries were prepared through PCR. TCRdb names Illumina HiSeq 2500 as the instrument used. TCR library preparation used molecular barcoding, with unique molecular identifiers applied to normalize quantification of the TCRbeta repertoire. Through fastp at Q25 and MiXCR, TCRdb rebuilt clones from the public reads, retaining in-frame beta chains. Rows merge per CDR3 protein into single entries with the most common DNA and genes. The sample table shows some 460,000 distinct CDR3 sequences, and around 15% are seen once. About 32% of the sample rests with the top ten. Sample: PBMCs, mostly from graft donor cells, taken 360 days after TCRalphabeta/CD19-depleted stem cell transplant. The sequence derives from a boy younger than two who had a stem cell transplant for Wiskott-Aldrich syndrome, so the T cells may come from the graft donor.

The nucleotide sequence is TGTGCCAGCAGTGAGGTGGGACTAGCGGGGAGGGAGACCCAGTACTTC. Its product reads: CASSEVGLAGRETQYF. Recombination linked TRBV2 to TRBJ2-5; 13 central nucleotides agree with TRBD2. Ends trimmed: V by 3 bases, J by 5 bases; bases unmatched to a gene: 6. CDR1 and CDR2 were assigned from the germline V gene as SNHLY and FYNNEI. The CDR3 starts with the cysteine, ends with the phenylalanine, and has 16 residues. Of all the DNA, just the CDR3 is kept, 48 bases in frame from base 1.